Listed below are T cell receptor beta chains from one sample, sequenced in a study of OX40 agonist ivuxolimab in advanced cancers. Libraries were prepared by immunoSEQ multiplex PCR; TCRdb keeps only in-frame clonotypes and omits some of them. The profile shows some 94,000 clones, about 96% of them singletons. This sample comprised CD4+ or CD8+ T cells sorted from blood, obtained in a trial of the OX40 agonist ivuxolimab. The receptors shown here come from an adult with an advanced solid tumor such as melanoma, head and neck, liver or kidney cancer. Each CDR3 is given with its conserved first and last residue. The order of the fields is D gene, clone size, V gene, J gene, CDR3 DNA, CDR3 protein. The D gene is left open where the match is weak. Clone size, where shown, is once, few, many, or a class for clones that have expanded.

D gene: NA
clone size: NA
V gene: TRBV6-1
J gene: TRBJ1-1
CDR3 DNA: TGTGCCAGCAGTGATGGGGGTGAAGCTTTCTTT
CDR3 protein: CASSDGGEAFF

D gene: NA
clone size: NA
V gene: TRBV4-3
J gene: TRBJ2-1
CDR3 DNA: TGCGCCAGCAGCCAAGATCGTCGGGGCTCCTACAATGAGCAGTTCTTC
CDR3 protein: CASSQDRRGSYNEQFF

D gene: NA
clone size: NA
V gene: TRBV2
J gene: TRBJ1-1
CDR3 DNA: TGTGCCAGCAGTGAGGAGGACCCAGGGGTAATGAACACTGAAGCTTTCTTT
CDR3 protein: CASSEEDPGVMNTEAFF

D gene: NA
clone size: NA
V gene: TRBV7-9
J gene: TRBJ1-1
CDR3 DNA: TGTGCCAGCAGCCCTCGGGGGATTATGAACACTGAAGCTTTCTTT
CDR3 protein: CASSPRGIMNTEAFF

D gene: NA
clone size: NA
V gene: TRBV7-3
J gene: TRBJ2-3
CDR3 DNA: TGTGCCAGCAGCCCCCCAAGCGGAGATACGCAGTATTTT
CDR3 protein: CASSPPSGDTQYF

D gene: NA
clone size: NA
V gene: TRBV2
J gene: TRBJ1-2
CDR3 DNA: TGTGCCAGCTCATGGGGAGTAAACAGATCCTATGGCTACACCTTC
CDR3 protein: CASSWGVNRSYGYTF

D gene: NA
clone size: NA
V gene: TRBV5-1
J gene: TRBJ2-7
CDR3 DNA: TGCGCCAGCAGCTTGGGGCAGGGGAACACCTACGAGCAGTACTTC
CDR3 protein: CASSLGQGNTYEQYF

D gene: NA
clone size: NA
V gene: TRBV20-1
J gene: TRBJ2-5
CDR3 DNA: TGCAGTGCTACCCAAGAGACCCAGTACTTC
CDR3 protein: CSATQETQYF

D gene: NA
clone size: NA
V gene: TRBV5-1
J gene: TRBJ1-3
CDR3 DNA: TGCGCCAGCAGCTTGGCCGGGTTATCTGGAAACACCATATATTTT
CDR3 protein: CASSLAGLSGNTIYF

D gene: NA
clone size: NA
V gene: TRBV9
J gene: TRBJ1-3
CDR3 DNA: TGTGCCAGCACGATCACGGACTCTGGAAACACCATATATTTT
CDR3 protein: CASTITDSGNTIYF

D gene: NA
clone size: NA
V gene: TRBV19
J gene: TRBJ1-2
CDR3 DNA: TGTGCCAGTAGCTGGACAGAATATGGCTACACCTTC
CDR3 protein: CASSWTEYGYTF

D gene: NA
clone size: NA
V gene: TRBV12-5
J gene: TRBJ1-1
CDR3 DNA: TGTGCTAGTGGTTTGTTAGTGGGCACTGAAGCTTTCTTT
CDR3 protein: CASGLLVGTEAFF

D gene: NA
clone size: once
V gene: TRBV9
J gene: TRBJ1-2
CDR3 DNA: TGTGCCAGCAGCGTAGCGGGGGGCGCATTCTATGGCTACACCTTC
CDR3 protein: CASSVAGGAFYGYTF

D gene: NA
clone size: NA
V gene: TRBV5-6
J gene: TRBJ1-1
CDR3 DNA: TGTGCCAGCAGCACCTTCTTGGCGAACACTGAAGCTTTCTTT
CDR3 protein: CASSTFLANTEAFF

D gene: TRBD1
clone size: NA
V gene: TRBV7-6
J gene: TRBJ1-2
CDR3 DNA: TGTGCCAGCAGCTTAGGACAGGGAGCGCATGGCTACACCTTC
CDR3 protein: CASSLGQGAHGYTF

D gene: TRBD1
clone size: NA
V gene: TRBV6-5
J gene: TRBJ2-7
CDR3 DNA: TGTGCCAGCAGTTACGCCGGGACAGGGAGCGAGCAGTACTTC
CDR3 protein: CASSYAGTGSEQYF

D gene: NA
clone size: NA
V gene: TRBV5-6
J gene: TRBJ1-2
CDR3 DNA: TGTGCCAGCAGCTTGACGGTAAACTATGGCTACACCTTC
CDR3 protein: CASSLTVNYGYTF

D gene: TRBD2
clone size: NA
V gene: TRBV7-9
J gene: TRBJ2-7
CDR3 DNA: TGTGCCAGCAGCTTAGAAGGACTAGTTGGGGAGCAGTACTTC
CDR3 protein: CASSLEGLVGEQYF

D gene: NA
clone size: once
V gene: TRBV14
J gene: TRBJ1-1
CDR3 DNA: TGTGCCAGCAGCCAAGTAGGGGTGTTCGCTTTCTTT
CDR3 protein: CASSQVGVFAFF

D gene: NA
clone size: NA
V gene: TRBV19
J gene: TRBJ2-3
CDR3 DNA: TGTGCCAGTAGTTATACTAGCACAGATACGCAGTATTTT
CDR3 protein: CASSYTSTDTQYF

D gene: NA
clone size: NA
V gene: TRBV6-5
J gene: TRBJ1-1
CDR3 DNA: TGTGCCAGCAGTTACTCGGGGTTAGCTTTCTTT
CDR3 protein: CASSYSGLAFF

D gene: TRBD1
clone size: NA
V gene: TRBV29-1
J gene: TRBJ2-7
CDR3 DNA: TGCAGCGTTGAAACAGGGGGATCCTACGAGCAGTACTTC
CDR3 protein: CSVETGGSYEQYF

D gene: NA
clone size: NA
V gene: TRBV4-3
J gene: TRBJ2-1
CDR3 DNA: TGCGCCAGCAGCCGCCGGGAGAACAATGAGCAGTTCTTC
CDR3 protein: CASSRRENNEQFF

D gene: TRBD1
clone size: NA
V gene: TRBV5-6
J gene: TRBJ2-3
CDR3 DNA: TGTGCCAGCAGCTTGAGGGGGCAGGGAGATACGCAGTATTTT
CDR3 protein: CASSLRGQGDTQYF

D gene: NA
clone size: NA
V gene: TRBV5-4
J gene: TRBJ1-2
CDR3 DNA: TGTGCCAGCAGCGGGGTGGTAGGCTATGGCTACACCTTC
CDR3 protein: CASSGVVGYGYTF

D gene: NA
clone size: NA
V gene: TRBV29-1
J gene: TRBJ2-3
CDR3 DNA: TGCAGCGTTGAGGTGGGGCGCGGCACAGATACGCAGTATTTT
CDR3 protein: CSVEVGRGTDTQYF

D gene: TRBD2
clone size: NA
V gene: TRBV18
J gene: TRBJ2-7
CDR3 DNA: TGTGCCAGCTCACCACCGGTAGCGGGGATCGACGAGCAGTACTTC
CDR3 protein: CASSPPVAGIDEQYF

D gene: TRBD2
clone size: NA
V gene: TRBV28
J gene: TRBJ2-1
CDR3 DNA: TGTGCCAGCAGTTTCGAGTTAGCGGGAGGGCCAACTCAGCAGTTCTTC
CDR3 protein: CASSFELAGGPTQQFF

D gene: TRBD1
clone size: NA
V gene: TRBV7-8
J gene: TRBJ2-2
CDR3 DNA: TGTGCCAGCAGCCCGTTCACCGGGACAGGGAACACCGGGGAGCTGTTTTTT
CDR3 protein: CASSPFTGTGNTGELFF

D gene: TRBD2
clone size: NA
V gene: TRBV9
J gene: TRBJ2-5
CDR3 DNA: TGTGCCAGCAGCGCATCTAGCGGGGGGGCTTTTGAGACCCAGTACTTC
CDR3 protein: CASSASSGGAFETQYF

D gene: NA
clone size: NA
V gene: TRBV7-9
J gene: TRBJ2-2
CDR3 DNA: TGTGCCAGCAGCACCAGCTATTCGGTGGAACAGCACACCGGGGAGCTGTTTTTT
CDR3 protein: CASSTSYSVEQHTGELFF

D gene: NA
clone size: NA
V gene: TRBV7-6
J gene: TRBJ2-1
CDR3 DNA: TGTGCCACCCGCGCTGAGGGGTCGCCGAACAATGAGCAGTTCTTC
CDR3 protein: CATRAEGSPNNEQFF

D gene: TRBD2
clone size: once
V gene: TRBV28
J gene: TRBJ2-7
CDR3 DNA: TGTGCCAGCAGTTGGACAGCCGGGACTAGCGGGACTTCCTACGAGCAGTACTTC
CDR3 protein: CASSWTAGTSGTSYEQYF

D gene: NA
clone size: NA
V gene: TRBV19
J gene: TRBJ1-6
CDR3 DNA: TGTGCCAGTACGGGAGGGGCCGGTTCACCCCTCCACTTT
CDR3 protein: CASTGGAGSPLHF

D gene: NA
clone size: NA
V gene: TRBV23-1
J gene: TRBJ1-6
CDR3 DNA: TGCGCCAGCAGTCAATCGAAGCTTGACTGGGGGACCCTCCACTTT
CDR3 protein: CASSQSKLDWGTLHF

D gene: NA
clone size: once
V gene: TRBV2
J gene: TRBJ1-1
CDR3 DNA: TGTGCCACCCTGGAGGGGCCGGGGGTGAACACTGAAGCTTTCTTT
CDR3 protein: CATLEGPGVNTEAFF

D gene: TRBD1
clone size: NA
V gene: TRBV15
J gene: TRBJ2-5
CDR3 DNA: TGTGCCACCAGCGGCAGACAGGGGGGAGTCCAAGAGACCCAGTACTTC
CDR3 protein: CATSGRQGGVQETQYF

D gene: NA
clone size: NA
V gene: TRBV28
J gene: TRBJ1-4
CDR3 DNA: TGTGCCAGCAGTTTGATTTCTAATGAAAAACTGTTTTTT
CDR3 protein: CASSLISNEKLFF

D gene: TRBD2
clone size: NA
V gene: TRBV6-5
J gene: TRBJ2-5
CDR3 DNA: TGTGCCAGCAGTTACTTCGGGGGGATTAGGGAGACCCAGTACTTC
CDR3 protein: CASSYFGGIRETQYF

D gene: NA
clone size: NA
V gene: TRBV6-1
J gene: TRBJ1-2
CDR3 DNA: TGTGCCAGCAGTGAAGGGGGCGGGAATGGCTACACCTTC
CDR3 protein: CASSEGGGNGYTF